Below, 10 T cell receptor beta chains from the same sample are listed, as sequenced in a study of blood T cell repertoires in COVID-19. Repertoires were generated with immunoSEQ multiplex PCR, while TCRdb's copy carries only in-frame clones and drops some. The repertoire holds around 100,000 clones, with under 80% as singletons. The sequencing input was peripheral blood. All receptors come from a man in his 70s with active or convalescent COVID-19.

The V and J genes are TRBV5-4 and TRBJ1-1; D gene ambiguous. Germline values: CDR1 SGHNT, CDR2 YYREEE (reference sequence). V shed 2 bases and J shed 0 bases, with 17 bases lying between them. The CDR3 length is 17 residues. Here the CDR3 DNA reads TGTGCCAGCAGCTTAGAGGGTGGAACAGACATGAACACTGAAGCTTTCTTT. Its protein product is CASSLEGGTDMNTEAFF.

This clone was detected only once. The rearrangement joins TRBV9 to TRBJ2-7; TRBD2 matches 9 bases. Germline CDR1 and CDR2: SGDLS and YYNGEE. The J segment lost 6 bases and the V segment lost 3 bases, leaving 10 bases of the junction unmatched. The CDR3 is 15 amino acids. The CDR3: CASSAATSGDIEQYF. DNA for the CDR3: TGTGCCAGCAGCGCAGCGACTAGCGGAGATATCGAGCAGTACTTC.

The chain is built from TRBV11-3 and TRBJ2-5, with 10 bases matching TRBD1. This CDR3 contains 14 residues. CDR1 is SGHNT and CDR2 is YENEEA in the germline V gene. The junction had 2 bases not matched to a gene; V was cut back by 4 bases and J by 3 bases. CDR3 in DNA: TGTGCCAGCAGCTCGGGACAGGGGAAAGAGACCCAGTACTTC. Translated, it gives CASSSGQGKETQYF.

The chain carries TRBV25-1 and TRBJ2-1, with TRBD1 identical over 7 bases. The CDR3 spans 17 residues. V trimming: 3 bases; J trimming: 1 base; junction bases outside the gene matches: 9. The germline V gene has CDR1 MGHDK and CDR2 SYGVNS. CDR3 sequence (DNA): TGTGCCAGCAGTGAGAACACCAAGGACAGGTCCTACAATGAGCAGTTCTTC. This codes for CASSENTKDRSYNEQFF.

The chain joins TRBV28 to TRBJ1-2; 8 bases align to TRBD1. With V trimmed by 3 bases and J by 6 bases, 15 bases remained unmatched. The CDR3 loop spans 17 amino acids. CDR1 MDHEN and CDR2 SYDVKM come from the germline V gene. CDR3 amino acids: CASSFVSRQGKRDGYTF. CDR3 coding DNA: TGTGCCAGCAGTTTCGTAAGTCGACAGGGGAAAAGGGATGGCTACACCTTC.

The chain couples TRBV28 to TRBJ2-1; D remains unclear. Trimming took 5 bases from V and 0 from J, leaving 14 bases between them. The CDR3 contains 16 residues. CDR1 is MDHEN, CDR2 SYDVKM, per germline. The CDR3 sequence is CASSETWSTSYNEQFF. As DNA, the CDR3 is TGTGCCAGCAGTGAAACTTGGAGTACCTCCTACAATGAGCAGTTCTTC.

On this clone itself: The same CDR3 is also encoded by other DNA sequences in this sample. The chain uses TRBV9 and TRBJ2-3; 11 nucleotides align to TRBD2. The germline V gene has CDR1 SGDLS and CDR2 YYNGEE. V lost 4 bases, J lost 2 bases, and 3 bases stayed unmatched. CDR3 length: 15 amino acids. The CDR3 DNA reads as TGTGCCAGCAGCCTGGGACTAGCGGTCACAGATACGCAGTATTTT. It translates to CASSLGLAVTDTQYF.

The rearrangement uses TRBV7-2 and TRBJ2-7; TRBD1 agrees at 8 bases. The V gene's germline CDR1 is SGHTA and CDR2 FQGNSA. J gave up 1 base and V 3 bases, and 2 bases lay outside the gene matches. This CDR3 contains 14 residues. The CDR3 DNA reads TGTGCCAGCAGCTTGGACAGGGTATCCTACGAGCAGTACTTC. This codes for CASSLDRVSYEQYF.

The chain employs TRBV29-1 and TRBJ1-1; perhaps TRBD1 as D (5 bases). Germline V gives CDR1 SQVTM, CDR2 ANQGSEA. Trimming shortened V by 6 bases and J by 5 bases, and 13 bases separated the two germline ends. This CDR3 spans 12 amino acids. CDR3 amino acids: CSVGDGGTEAFF. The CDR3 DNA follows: TGCAGCGTGGGGGACGGGGGAACTGAAGCTTTCTTT. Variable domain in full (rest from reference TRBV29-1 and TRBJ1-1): SAVISQKPSRDICQRGTSLTIQCQVDSQVTMMFWYRQQPGQSLTLIATANQGSEATYESGFVIDKFPISRPNLTFSTLTVSNMSPEDSSIYLCSVGDGGTEAFFGQGTRLTVV.

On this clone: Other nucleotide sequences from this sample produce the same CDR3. As DNA, the CDR3 is TGTGCCAGCAGTGAGAGCGTTTATGGCTACACCTTC. Its protein is CASSESVYGYTF. V usage is TRBV6-1 and J usage is TRBJ1-2; D remains unclear. The CDR3 spans 12 residues. The V end lost 3 bases, the J end lost 5 bases, and 7 bases lay between the germline ends. Per the germline V gene, CDR1 is MNHNS and CDR2 is SASEGT.